A selection of T cell receptor beta chains follows, all from one sample in a study of blood T cell repertoires in COVID-19. Profiled with immunoSEQ multiplex PCR; TCRdb holds only in-frame clones, not every one. In the table there are 200,000 to 250,000 clones, 82% of which are singletons. Sequenced material: peripheral blood. The receptors come from a middle-aged woman with acute or convalescent COVID-19. Each CDR3 is given with its conserved first and last residue. Fields, in order: clone size, J gene, D gene, V gene, CDR3 DNA, CDR3 protein. D genes are given only for firm matches. Rows may omit the clone size; those that give it use once, few, many or a size class.

abundance: few
j_gene: TRBJ2-7
d_gene: -
v_gene: TRBV6-2/TRBV6-3
CDR3nt: TGTGCCAGCAGTTTGAGGGACTACGAGCAGTACTTC
CDR3aa: CASSLRDYEQYF

abundance: -
j_gene: TRBJ2-3
d_gene: -
v_gene: TRBV7-2
CDR3nt: TGTGCCAGCAGCCCAGGGGTTAACAAGCATACGCAGTATTTT
CDR3aa: CASSPGVNKHTQYF

abundance: -
j_gene: TRBJ2-3
d_gene: -
v_gene: TRBV27
CDR3nt: TGTGCCAGCAGTTTACGATTGGCACCGGCGGGAGATACGCAGTATTTT
CDR3aa: CASSLRLAPAGDTQYF

abundance: -
j_gene: TRBJ2-2
d_gene: -
v_gene: TRBV6-5
CDR3nt: TGTGCCAGCAGCGGTCTAGCGATGGACACCGGGGAGCTGTTTTTT
CDR3aa: CASSGLAMDTGELFF

abundance: -
j_gene: TRBJ1-1
d_gene: TRBD1
v_gene: TRBV30
CDR3nt: TGTGCCTGGAGTAGATGGACAGGTGAAGCTTTCTTT
CDR3aa: CAWSRWTGEAFF

abundance: -
j_gene: TRBJ2-1
d_gene: TRBD1
v_gene: TRBV5-1
CDR3nt: TGCGCCAGCAGCTTGGTCAGGGACAGGCTTTTCCGATACAATGAGCAGTTCTTC
CDR3aa: CASSLVRDRLFRYNEQFF

abundance: -
j_gene: TRBJ1-5
d_gene: -
v_gene: TRBV10-3
CDR3nt: TGTGCCGTGCAGGATTCCCGGGACAAGCCGGGGAATCAGCCCCAGCATTTT
CDR3aa: CAVQDSRDKPGNQPQHF

abundance: -
j_gene: TRBJ2-7
d_gene: TRBD2
v_gene: TRBV9
CDR3nt: TGTGCCAGCAGCTCCGGGGCGGGGGGGTACTACGAGCAGTACTTC
CDR3aa: CASSSGAGGYYEQYF

abundance: -
j_gene: TRBJ2-3
d_gene: TRBD2
v_gene: TRBV6-5
CDR3nt: TGTGCCAGCAGACTAGCGGGGGGGAGCACAGATACGCAGTATTTT
CDR3aa: CASRLAGGSTDTQYF

abundance: -
j_gene: TRBJ2-7
d_gene: -
v_gene: TRBV10-2
CDR3nt: TGCGCCAGCAGTGCCCAGGGTATGGGAACCTACGAGCAGTACTTC
CDR3aa: CASSAQGMGTYEQYF

abundance: once
j_gene: TRBJ2-3
d_gene: TRBD2
v_gene: TRBV7-2
CDR3nt: TGTGCCAGCGAAGCTAGCGGGAGTGCTGGGGATACGCAGTATTTT
CDR3aa: CASEASGSAGDTQYF

abundance: -
j_gene: TRBJ1-3
d_gene: -
v_gene: TRBV14
CDR3nt: TGTGCCAGCAGCCAAATGGCAGGGTACGGAAACACCATATATTTT
CDR3aa: CASSQMAGYGNTIYF

abundance: -
j_gene: TRBJ2-7
d_gene: TRBD2
v_gene: TRBV19
CDR3nt: TGTGCCAGTAGTGGGATAGCGGGAGGGCCCTCCTACGAGCAGTACTTC
CDR3aa: CASSGIAGGPSYEQYF

abundance: few
j_gene: TRBJ1-2
d_gene: -
v_gene: TRBV14
CDR3nt: TGTGCCAGCAGCCGAGCCTCACCCGGGACTGCATATGGCTACACCTTC
CDR3aa: CASSRASPGTAYGYTF

abundance: -
j_gene: TRBJ2-1
d_gene: TRBD2
v_gene: TRBV30
CDR3nt: TGTGCCTGGTCTCGACTAGCGGGAGTAAATAATGAGCAGTTCTTC
CDR3aa: CAWSRLAGVNNEQFF

abundance: -
j_gene: TRBJ2-1
d_gene: TRBD2
v_gene: TRBV6-5
CDR3nt: TGTGCCAGCAGTTATGGCGGGGGGGCCAATGAGCAGTTCTTC
CDR3aa: CASSYGGGANEQFF

abundance: -
j_gene: TRBJ1-1
d_gene: -
v_gene: TRBV18
CDR3nt: TGTGCCAGCTCACCACTGGGCAGCACTGAAGCTTTCTTT
CDR3aa: CASSPLGSTEAFF

abundance: -
j_gene: TRBJ2-7
d_gene: -
v_gene: TRBV3-1/TRBV3-2
CDR3nt: TGTGCCAGCAGCCAAGCCGCAGTCGGCGGGTACGAGCAGTACTTC
CDR3aa: CASSQAAVGGYEQYF

abundance: -
j_gene: TRBJ2-1
d_gene: -
v_gene: TRBV2
CDR3nt: TGTGCCAGCAGTTCAGGGTTTGATGAGCAGTTCTTC
CDR3aa: CASSSGFDEQFF

abundance: -
j_gene: TRBJ1-1
d_gene: TRBD1
v_gene: TRBV25-1
CDR3nt: TGTGCCAGCAGTGAGAACTACAGGGGGACGAACACTGAAGCTTTCTTT
CDR3aa: CASSENYRGTNTEAFF

abundance: once
j_gene: TRBJ2-7
d_gene: TRBD1
v_gene: TRBV6-1
CDR3nt: TGTGCCAGCAGTGAAGGTTGGACAGGGCTCGGTGAGCAGTACTTC
CDR3aa: CASSEGWTGLGEQYF

abundance: once
j_gene: TRBJ2-2
d_gene: -
v_gene: TRBV10-1
CDR3nt: TGCGCCAGCAGCCGTGTACAAAACGGGGAGCTGTTTTTT
CDR3aa: CASSRVQNGELFF

abundance: few
j_gene: TRBJ2-3
d_gene: TRBD2
v_gene: TRBV2
CDR3nt: TGTGCCAGCAGGCGAGGGGGACTAGCGGGAGGAAAGGGAGATACGCAGTATTTT
CDR3aa: CASRRGGLAGGKGDTQYF

abundance: -
j_gene: TRBJ1-1
d_gene: -
v_gene: TRBV5-1
CDR3nt: TGCGCCAGCAGCTTTGCGAGCCTGGACACTGAAGCTTTCTTT
CDR3aa: CASSFASLDTEAFF

abundance: -
j_gene: TRBJ2-3
d_gene: TRBD2
v_gene: TRBV24-1
CDR3nt: TGTGCCACCAGTGGAAGGGCGGGAGGTGCAGATACGCAGTATTTT
CDR3aa: CATSGRAGGADTQYF

abundance: once
j_gene: TRBJ2-3
d_gene: -
v_gene: TRBV7-9
CDR3nt: TGTGCCAGCAGCTTAACCCGGGACACAGATACGCAGTATTTT
CDR3aa: CASSLTRDTDTQYF

abundance: -
j_gene: TRBJ2-2
d_gene: TRBD2
v_gene: TRBV7-9
CDR3nt: TGTGCCAGCAGCTCCGGCTCTAGCGGGGGGCCCGGGGAGCTGTTTTTT
CDR3aa: CASSSGSSGGPGELFF

abundance: -
j_gene: TRBJ2-7
d_gene: TRBD2
v_gene: TRBV5-1
CDR3nt: TGCGCCAGCAGCTTGAGTTGGGGGGGATACGAGCAGTACTTC
CDR3aa: CASSLSWGGYEQYF

abundance: -
j_gene: TRBJ2-7
d_gene: TRBD1
v_gene: TRBV5-1
CDR3nt: TGCGCCAGCAGCCTTACCCGGGACAGCGCCTACGAGCAGTACTTC
CDR3aa: CASSLTRDSAYEQYF

abundance: -
j_gene: TRBJ2-7
d_gene: TRBD2
v_gene: TRBV10-2
CDR3nt: TGCGCCAGCCGTGGGGGGACTAGCGGACCCTACGAGCAGTACTTC
CDR3aa: CASRGGTSGPYEQYF

abundance: -
j_gene: TRBJ1-6
d_gene: -
v_gene: TRBV25-1
CDR3nt: TGTGCCAGCAGTAGTCAGTTTAATTCACCCCTCCACTTT
CDR3aa: CASSSQFNSPLHF

abundance: -
j_gene: TRBJ2-5
d_gene: -
v_gene: TRBV2
CDR3nt: TGTGCCAGCAGTGAGTTCGGGGTTGAGACCCAGTACTTC
CDR3aa: CASSEFGVETQYF

abundance: -
j_gene: TRBJ1-2
d_gene: -
v_gene: TRBV6-6
CDR3nt: TGTGCCAGCAGTTATCTTCAGGGCGTTTCCTATGGCTACACCTTC
CDR3aa: CASSYLQGVSYGYTF

abundance: -
j_gene: TRBJ2-1
d_gene: -
v_gene: TRBV10-1
CDR3nt: TGCGCCAGCAGTGGGGAAGGGGGACGGTACAATGAGCAGTTCTTC
CDR3aa: CASSGEGGRYNEQFF

abundance: -
j_gene: TRBJ2-1
d_gene: TRBD1
v_gene: TRBV5-5
CDR3nt: TGTGCCAGCAGCTTGGCCGCGACAGGGGTCAACAATGAGCAGTTCTTC
CDR3aa: CASSLAATGVNNEQFF

abundance: -
j_gene: TRBJ1-5
d_gene: -
v_gene: TRBV3-1/TRBV3-2
CDR3nt: TGTGCCAGCAGCCAAGATCTTGGGGCAGGGGAGAAGCCCCAGCATTTT
CDR3aa: CASSQDLGAGEKPQHF

abundance: -
j_gene: TRBJ2-1
d_gene: -
v_gene: TRBV7-2
CDR3nt: TGTGCCAGCAGCTTACAGGAGGGGTCCTACAATGAGCAGTTCTTC
CDR3aa: CASSLQEGSYNEQFF

abundance: -
j_gene: TRBJ1-1
d_gene: TRBD1
v_gene: TRBV6-2/TRBV6-3
CDR3nt: TGTGCCAGCAGTTACCACCGGGACAGGGGTGTCCTCATTGAAGCTTTCTTT
CDR3aa: CASSYHRDRGVLIEAFF

abundance: -
j_gene: TRBJ1-6
d_gene: -
v_gene: TRBV2
CDR3nt: TGTGCCAGCAGTATGACAGAAGATAATTCACCCCTCCACTTT
CDR3aa: CASSMTEDNSPLHF

abundance: -
j_gene: TRBJ2-3
d_gene: TRBD1
v_gene: TRBV5-1
CDR3nt: TGCGCCAGCAGCGTGTCACAGGGGGATACGCAGTATTTT
CDR3aa: CASSVSQGDTQYF

abundance: -
j_gene: TRBJ2-3
d_gene: -
v_gene: TRBV19
CDR3nt: TGTGCCAGTAGCATCCGGGGGAACACAGATACGCAGTATTTT
CDR3aa: CASSIRGNTDTQYF

abundance: -
j_gene: TRBJ2-1
d_gene: -
v_gene: TRBV6-6
CDR3nt: TGTGCCAGCAGTGCCACCCGGGACTCATTCTACAATGAGCAGTTCTTC
CDR3aa: CASSATRDSFYNEQFF

abundance: once
j_gene: TRBJ1-4
d_gene: TRBD1
v_gene: TRBV19
CDR3nt: TGTGCCAGTAGTAGAAGTGCGACAGGGAGGAGCGGATATGAAAAACTGTTTTTT
CDR3aa: CASSRSATGRSGYEKLFF

abundance: -
j_gene: TRBJ2-5
d_gene: TRBD1
v_gene: TRBV25-1
CDR3nt: TGTGCCAGCAGCTTGGCCCCCGGACAGGGGCAAGAGACCCAGTACTTC
CDR3aa: CASSLAPGQGQETQYF

abundance: -
j_gene: TRBJ2-3
d_gene: -
v_gene: TRBV6-1
CDR3nt: TGTGCCAGCAGTGAATCGGGGAGTTCCACAGATACGCAGTATTTT
CDR3aa: CASSESGSSTDTQYF

abundance: -
j_gene: TRBJ1-4
d_gene: -
v_gene: TRBV5-5
CDR3nt: TGTGCCAGCAGCTTGCAGAATGAAAAACTGTTTTTT
CDR3aa: CASSLQNEKLFF

abundance: few
j_gene: TRBJ1-4
d_gene: -
v_gene: TRBV4-2
CDR3nt: TGTGCCAGCAGCCAGGGTAAGCTGCGGGACGAAAAACTGTTTTTT
CDR3aa: CASSQGKLRDEKLFF

abundance: once
j_gene: TRBJ2-5
d_gene: TRBD2
v_gene: TRBV4-3
CDR3nt: TGCGCCAGCAGCCAATTTACTAGCGGGAGGGAGTTATTAGAGACCCAGTACTTC
CDR3aa: CASSQFTSGRELLETQYF